Shown below are 11 T cell receptor beta chains from a single sample sequenced in a study of glioma-infiltrating T cells. Amplification of TCR alpha and beta CDR3 regions from RNA used iRepertoire nested multiplex PCR. TCRdb analysed the multiplex PCR reads with MiXCR anew, one entry per CDR3 protein. The data contain roughly 100,000 distinct CDR3 sequences, about 30% of them singletons. The sequencing input was glioma tissue, nonneoplastic brain tissue, or PBMCs (not recorded which). These TCRs come from a human donor with low-grade glioma or glioblastoma, undergoing nonglioma brain surgery, or in good health (not recorded which).

This clonotype came up many times. The chain employs TRBV20-1 and TRBJ2-7; D not certain. Trimming cost V 6 bases and J 5 bases, with 11 bases left between them. Germline CDR1 reads DFQATT; CDR2 reads SNEGSKA (reference sequence). CDR3 size: 11 residues. CDR3 in DNA: TGCAGTGCCAACACTGGGGACGAGCAGTACTTC. Amino acid sequence: CSANTGDEQYF.

This clonotype has more than one count but fewer than ten. This chain uses TRBV4-3 with TRBJ2-7; TRBD2 aligns across 12 bases. This CDR3 contains 15 residues. Germline CDR1 is LGHNA and CDR2 is YSLEER. The trim removed 1 base at V and 3 bases at J, leaving 1 base unmatched. The CDR3 reads CASSQATSGGYEQYF. The CDR3 DNA reads TGCGCCAGCAGCCAAGCGACTAGCGGGGGCTACGAGCAGTACTTC.

The chain couples TRBV12-3 or TRBV12-4 to TRBJ1-3; D uncertain. The CDR3 runs to 15 residues. V lost 2 bases and J lost 0, with 8 bases in between. CDR3 coding DNA: TGTGCCAGCAGTTTAAGGCCCTACTCTGGAAACACCATATATTTT. Amino acids: CASSLRPYSGNTIYF.

The V call is TRBV7-9, the J call TRBJ2-7, with TRBD2 identical over 7 bases. Per germline, CDR1 SEHNR and CDR2 FQNEAQ (reference sequence). CDR3 length: 15 residues. V shed 8 bases and J 5 bases; nucleotides not matched to a gene: 15. CDR3 sequence: CASGSFREGFDEQYF. Here the CDR3 DNA reads TGTGCCAGCGGCTCCTTTAGGGAGGGATTCGACGAGCAGTACTTC.

In its sample, this clonotype was seen many times. The chain couples TRBV7-9 to TRBJ1-3; D might be TRBD1 (5 bases). The CDR3 runs 14 residues. The germline V and J ends were trimmed by 1 base and 1 base, with 5 bases remaining between them. CDR1 and CDR2 from the germline V gene are SEHNR and FQNEAQ (reference sequence). The CDR3 coding sequence is TGTGCCAGCAGCTTAGAGGGGTCTGGAAACACCATATATTTT. Residues: CASSLEGSGNTIYF.

This clonotype was counted many times. The chain is built from TRBV7-6 and TRBJ2-3, with TRBD1 matching 12 bases. The V segment lost 5 bases and the J segment 9 bases; nucleotides outside the gene matches: 9. Per the germline V gene, CDR1 is SGHVS and CDR2 is FNYEAQ. This CDR3 has 15 amino acids. Here the CDR3 reads CASSLRDRGRGTQYF. CDR3 nucleotide sequence: TGTGCCAGCAGCCTCAGGGACAGGGGGCGAGGAACGCAGTATTTT. The variable domain in full, with the rest retrieved from reference TRBV7-6 and TRBJ2-3, is GAGVSQSPRYKVTKRGQDVALRCDPISGHVSLYWYRQALGQGPEFLTYFNYEAQQDKSGLPNDRFSAERPEGSISTLTIQRTEQRDSAMYRCASSLRDRGRGTQYFGPGTRLTVL.

The chain couples TRBV9 to TRBJ2-1; possibly TRBD2 for D (7 bases). This CDR3 region has 15 residues. Germline values: CDR1 SGDLS, CDR2 YYNGEE. Trimming took 0 bases from V and 4 from J, leaving 11 bases between them. The CDR3 nucleotides read TGTGCCAGCAGCGTAGAGGGGGGGCTATACAATGAGCAGTTCTTC. Protein: CASSVEGGLYNEQFF.

This clonotype appeared many times. The V gene is TRBV6-1, the J gene TRBJ2-5; either TRBD1 or TRBD2 may fit D (5 bases each). Trimming cost V 8 bases and J 4 bases, with 11 bases left between them. This CDR3 has 12 residues. Germline V gives CDR1 MNHNS, CDR2 SASEGT. The CDR3 region is CASRDPPETQYF. The CDR3 DNA sequence: TGTGCCAGCCGGGACCCCCCAGAGACCCAGTACTTC.

This clonotype was detected many times. This chain links TRBV2 with TRBJ2-2, with D possibly called TRBD1 or TRBD2 (6 bases each). Deletions cut 5 bases from V and 3 bases from J, with 13 bases between. CDR1 and CDR2 (germline): SNHLY, FYNNEI. The CDR3 is 15 amino acids. DNA of the CDR3: TGTGCCAGCAGTAACAGCCGGGGGCACACCGGGGAGCTGTTTTTT. Its translation is CASSNSRGHTGELFF.

This clonotype was recorded only once. With a much larger clone just one base away, this may be a read error. V gene TRBV29-1 combines with J gene TRBJ2-3; TRBD1 might be the D (5 bases). The J call is doubtful: the DNA matches TRBJ1-5 better. CDR1 and CDR2 (germline): SQVTM, ANQGSEA. CDR3 length: 13 amino acids. CDR3 region: CSVDGGLTDTQHF. DNA of the CDR3: TGCAGCGTTGACGGGGGTCTCACAGATACGCAGCATTTT.

This clonotype occurred a few times. Just one base apart from a much larger clone, this may be a read error. The rearrangement joins TRBV25-1 to TRBJ2-3; no clear D gene. This CDR3 comprises 14 residues. Germline V gives CDR1 MGHDK, CDR2 SYGVNS. The CDR3 loop is CASIGKLYTDTKYF. The CDR3 nucleotides read TGTGCCAGCATCGGAAAGCTATACACAGATACGAAGTATTTT.